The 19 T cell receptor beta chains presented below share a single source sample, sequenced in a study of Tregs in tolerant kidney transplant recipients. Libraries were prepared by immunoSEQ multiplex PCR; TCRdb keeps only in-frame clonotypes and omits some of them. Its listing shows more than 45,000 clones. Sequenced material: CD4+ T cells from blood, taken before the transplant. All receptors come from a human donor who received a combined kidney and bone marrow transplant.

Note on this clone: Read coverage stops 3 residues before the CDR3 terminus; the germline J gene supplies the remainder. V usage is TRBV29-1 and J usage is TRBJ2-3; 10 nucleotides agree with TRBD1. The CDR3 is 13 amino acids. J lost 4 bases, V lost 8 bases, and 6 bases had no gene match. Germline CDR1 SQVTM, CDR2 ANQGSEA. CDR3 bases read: TGCAGCTTAACCGGGACAGGGGCAGATACG. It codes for CSLTGTGADT. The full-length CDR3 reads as CSLTGTGADTQYF.

CDR3 DNA, as far as it was read: TGTGCCAGCAGCCAAAGACTAGCGGGAATCTCCTACGAG. Translated, it gives CASSQRLAGISYE. The full CDR3 is CASSQRLAGISYEQYF. This sequence joins TRBV4-2 and TRBJ2-7; 11 nucleotides match TRBD2. The DNA ends 3 residues before the CDR3 does, and the rest of the CDR3 is filled in from the germline J gene. CDR1 and CDR2 (germline): LGHNA, YNFKEQ. The CDR3 length is 16 residues. V lost 2 bases, J lost 0 bases, and 3 bases stayed unmatched.

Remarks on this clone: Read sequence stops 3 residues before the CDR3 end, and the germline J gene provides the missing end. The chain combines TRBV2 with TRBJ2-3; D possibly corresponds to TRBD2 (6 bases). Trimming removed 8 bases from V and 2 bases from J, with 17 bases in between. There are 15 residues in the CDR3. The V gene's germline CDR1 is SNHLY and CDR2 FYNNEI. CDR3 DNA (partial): TGTGCCAGCTCCATGACTGGCGGGAACACAGATACG. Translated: CASSMTGGNTDT. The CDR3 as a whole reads CASSMTGGNTDTQYF.

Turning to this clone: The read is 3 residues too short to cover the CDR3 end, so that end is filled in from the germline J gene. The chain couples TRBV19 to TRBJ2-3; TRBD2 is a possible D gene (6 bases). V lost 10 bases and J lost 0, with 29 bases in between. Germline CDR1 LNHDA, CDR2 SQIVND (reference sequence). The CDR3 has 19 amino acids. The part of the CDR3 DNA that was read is TGTGCCACTACCCCGGAGGGGTGGTTAGGTGGGACTAGCACAGATACG. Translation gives CATTPEGWLGGTSTDT. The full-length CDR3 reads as CATTPEGWLGGTSTDTQYF.

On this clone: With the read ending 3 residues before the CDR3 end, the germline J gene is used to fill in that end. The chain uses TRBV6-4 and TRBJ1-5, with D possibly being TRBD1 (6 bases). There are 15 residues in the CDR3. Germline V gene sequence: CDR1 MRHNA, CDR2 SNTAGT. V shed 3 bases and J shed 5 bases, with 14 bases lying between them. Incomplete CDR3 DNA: TGTGCCAGCAGTGATCACAGGGAGAGAGATCAGCCC. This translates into CASSDHRERDQP. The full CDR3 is CASSDHRERDQPQHF.

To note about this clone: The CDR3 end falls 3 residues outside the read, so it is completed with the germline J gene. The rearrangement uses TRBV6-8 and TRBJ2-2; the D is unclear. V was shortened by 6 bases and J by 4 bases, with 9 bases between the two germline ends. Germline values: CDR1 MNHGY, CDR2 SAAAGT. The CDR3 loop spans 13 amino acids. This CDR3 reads CASRAAPTGELFF. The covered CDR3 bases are TGTGCCAGCAGGGCGGCCCCCACCGGGGAG.

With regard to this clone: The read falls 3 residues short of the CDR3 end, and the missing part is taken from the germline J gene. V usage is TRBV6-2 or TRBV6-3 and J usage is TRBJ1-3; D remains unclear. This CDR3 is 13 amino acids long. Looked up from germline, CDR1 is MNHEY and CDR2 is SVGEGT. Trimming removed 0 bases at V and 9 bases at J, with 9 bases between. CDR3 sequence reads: CASSYSSGPTIYF. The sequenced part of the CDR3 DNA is TGTGCCAGCAGTTACTCGAGTGGGCCCACC.

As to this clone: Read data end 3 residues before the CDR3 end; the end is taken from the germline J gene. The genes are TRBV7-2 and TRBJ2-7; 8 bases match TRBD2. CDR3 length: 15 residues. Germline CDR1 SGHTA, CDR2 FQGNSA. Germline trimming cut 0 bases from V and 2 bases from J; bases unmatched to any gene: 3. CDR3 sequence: CASSLAPSGPYEQYF. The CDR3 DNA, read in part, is TGTGCCAGCAGCTTAGCACCTAGCGGGCCCTACGAG.

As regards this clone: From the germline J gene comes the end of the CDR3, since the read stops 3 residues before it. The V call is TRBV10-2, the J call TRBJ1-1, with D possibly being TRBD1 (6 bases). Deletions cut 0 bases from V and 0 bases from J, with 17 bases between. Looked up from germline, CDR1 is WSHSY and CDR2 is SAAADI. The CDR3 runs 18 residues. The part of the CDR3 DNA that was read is TGCGCCAGCAGTGAGTCTGGACAGCCTTTTCGGATGAACACTGAA. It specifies CASSESGQPFRMNTE. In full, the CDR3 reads CASSESGQPFRMNTEAFF.

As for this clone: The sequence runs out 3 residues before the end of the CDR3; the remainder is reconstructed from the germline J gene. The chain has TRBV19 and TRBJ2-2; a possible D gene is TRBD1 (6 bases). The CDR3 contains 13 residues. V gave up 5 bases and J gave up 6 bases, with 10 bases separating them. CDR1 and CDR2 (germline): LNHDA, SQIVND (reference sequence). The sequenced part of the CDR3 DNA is TGTGCCAGTAGTCAAACAGGGTCCGGGGAG. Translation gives CASSQTGSGE. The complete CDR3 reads CASSQTGSGELFF.

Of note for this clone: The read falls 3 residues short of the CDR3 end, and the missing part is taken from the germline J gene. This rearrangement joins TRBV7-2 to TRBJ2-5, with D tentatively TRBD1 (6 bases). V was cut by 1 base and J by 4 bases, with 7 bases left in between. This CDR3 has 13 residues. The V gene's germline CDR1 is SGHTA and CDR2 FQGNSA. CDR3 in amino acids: CASSLDRVETQYF. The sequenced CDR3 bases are TGTGCCAGCAGCTTAGACAGGGTAGAGACC.

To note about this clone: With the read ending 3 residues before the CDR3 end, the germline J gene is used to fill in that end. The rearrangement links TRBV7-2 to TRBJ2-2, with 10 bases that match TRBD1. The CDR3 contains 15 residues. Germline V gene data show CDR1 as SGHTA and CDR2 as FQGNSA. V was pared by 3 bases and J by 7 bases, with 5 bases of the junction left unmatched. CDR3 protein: CASSFGQGGNGELFF. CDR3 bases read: TGTGCCAGCAGCTTCGGACAGGGGGGGAACGGGGAG.

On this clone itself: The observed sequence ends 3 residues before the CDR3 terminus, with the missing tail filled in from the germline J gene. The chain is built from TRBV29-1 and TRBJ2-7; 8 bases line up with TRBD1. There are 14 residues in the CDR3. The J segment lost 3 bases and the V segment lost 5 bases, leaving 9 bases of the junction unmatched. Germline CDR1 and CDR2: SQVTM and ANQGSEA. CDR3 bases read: TGCAGCGTTACTCGGACAGGGAGAGTCTACGAG. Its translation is CSVTRTGRVYE. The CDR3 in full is CSVTRTGRVYEQYF.

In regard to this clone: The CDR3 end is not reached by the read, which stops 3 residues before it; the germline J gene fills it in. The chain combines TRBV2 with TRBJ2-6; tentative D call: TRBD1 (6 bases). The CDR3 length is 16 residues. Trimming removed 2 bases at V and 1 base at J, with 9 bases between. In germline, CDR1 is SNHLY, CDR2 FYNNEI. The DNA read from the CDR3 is TGTGCCAGCAGTGAACAGGGGACATCTGGGGCCAACGTC. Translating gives CASSEQGTSGANV. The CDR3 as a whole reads CASSEQGTSGANVLTF.

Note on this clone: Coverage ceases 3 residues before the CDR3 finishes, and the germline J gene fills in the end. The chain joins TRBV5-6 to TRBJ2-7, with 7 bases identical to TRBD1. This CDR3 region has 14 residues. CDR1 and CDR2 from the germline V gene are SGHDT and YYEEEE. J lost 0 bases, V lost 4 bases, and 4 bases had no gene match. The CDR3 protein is CASSRQGGSYEQYF. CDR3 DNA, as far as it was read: TGTGCCAGCAGCAGACAGGGTGGCTCCTACGAG.

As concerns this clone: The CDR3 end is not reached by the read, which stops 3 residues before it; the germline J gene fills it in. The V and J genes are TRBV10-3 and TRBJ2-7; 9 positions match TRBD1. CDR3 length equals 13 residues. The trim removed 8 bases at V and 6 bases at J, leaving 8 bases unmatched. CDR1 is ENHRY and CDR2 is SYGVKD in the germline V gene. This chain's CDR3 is CAIRQTGGGEQYF. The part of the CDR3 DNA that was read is TGTGCCATCCGTCAAACAGGGGGCGGCGAG.

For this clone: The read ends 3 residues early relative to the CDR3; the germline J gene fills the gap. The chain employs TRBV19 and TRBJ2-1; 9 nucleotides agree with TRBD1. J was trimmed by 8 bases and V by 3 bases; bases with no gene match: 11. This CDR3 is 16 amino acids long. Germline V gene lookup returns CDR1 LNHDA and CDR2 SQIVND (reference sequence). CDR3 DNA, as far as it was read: TGTGCCAGTAGTATGGACAGGGGTTCAGCTTGGGATGAG. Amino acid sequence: CASSMDRGSAWDE. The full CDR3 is CASSMDRGSAWDEQFF.

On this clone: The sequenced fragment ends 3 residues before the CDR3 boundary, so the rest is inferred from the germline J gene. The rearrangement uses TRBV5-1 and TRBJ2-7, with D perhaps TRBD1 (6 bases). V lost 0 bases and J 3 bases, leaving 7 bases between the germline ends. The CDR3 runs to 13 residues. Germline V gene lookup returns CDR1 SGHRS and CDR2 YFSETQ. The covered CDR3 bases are TGCGCCAGCAGCTTGGAACAGGGCTACGAG. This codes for CASSLEQGYE. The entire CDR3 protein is CASSLEQGYEQYF.

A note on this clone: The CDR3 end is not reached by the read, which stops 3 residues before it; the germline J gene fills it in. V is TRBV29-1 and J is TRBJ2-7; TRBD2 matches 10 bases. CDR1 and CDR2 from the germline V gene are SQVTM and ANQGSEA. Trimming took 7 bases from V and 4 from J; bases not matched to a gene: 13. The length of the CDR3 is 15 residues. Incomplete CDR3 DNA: TGCAGCGCGAATCGTGGACTAGCGGACGGGTACGAG. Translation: CSANRGLADGYE. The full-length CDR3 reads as CSANRGLADGYEQYF.